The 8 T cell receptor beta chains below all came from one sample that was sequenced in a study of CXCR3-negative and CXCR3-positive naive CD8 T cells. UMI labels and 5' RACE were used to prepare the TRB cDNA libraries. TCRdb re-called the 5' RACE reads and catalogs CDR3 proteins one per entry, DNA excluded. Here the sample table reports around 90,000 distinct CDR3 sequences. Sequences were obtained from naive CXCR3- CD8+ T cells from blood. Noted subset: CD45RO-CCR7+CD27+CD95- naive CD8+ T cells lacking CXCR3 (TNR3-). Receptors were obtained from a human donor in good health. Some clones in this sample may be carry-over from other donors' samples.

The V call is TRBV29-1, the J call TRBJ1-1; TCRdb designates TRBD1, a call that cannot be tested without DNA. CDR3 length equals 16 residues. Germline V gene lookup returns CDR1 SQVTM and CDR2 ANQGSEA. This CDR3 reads CSVEDPLGAVYTEAFF.

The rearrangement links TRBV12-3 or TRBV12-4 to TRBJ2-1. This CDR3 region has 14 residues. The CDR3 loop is CASSFGLGYNEQFF.

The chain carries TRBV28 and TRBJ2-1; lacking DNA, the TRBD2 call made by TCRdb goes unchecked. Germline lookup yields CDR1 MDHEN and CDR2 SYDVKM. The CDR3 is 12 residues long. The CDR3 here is CASSRLANEQFF.

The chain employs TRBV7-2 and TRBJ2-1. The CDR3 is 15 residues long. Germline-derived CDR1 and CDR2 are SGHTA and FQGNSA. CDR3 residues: CASSLDSFSYNEQFF.

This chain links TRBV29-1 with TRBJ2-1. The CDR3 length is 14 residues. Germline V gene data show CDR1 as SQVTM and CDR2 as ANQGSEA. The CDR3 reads CSVDPESSYNEQFF.

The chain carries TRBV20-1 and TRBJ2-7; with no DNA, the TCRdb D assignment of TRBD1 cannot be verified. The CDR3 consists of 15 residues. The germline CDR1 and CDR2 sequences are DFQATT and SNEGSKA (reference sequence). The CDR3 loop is CSARDGANDYYEQYF.

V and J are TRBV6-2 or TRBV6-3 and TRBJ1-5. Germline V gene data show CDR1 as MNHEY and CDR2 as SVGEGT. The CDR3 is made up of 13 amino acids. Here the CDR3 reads CASSLQPNQPQHF.

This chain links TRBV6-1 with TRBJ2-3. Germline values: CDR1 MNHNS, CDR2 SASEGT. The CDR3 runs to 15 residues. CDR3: CASSELAIGGDTQYF.